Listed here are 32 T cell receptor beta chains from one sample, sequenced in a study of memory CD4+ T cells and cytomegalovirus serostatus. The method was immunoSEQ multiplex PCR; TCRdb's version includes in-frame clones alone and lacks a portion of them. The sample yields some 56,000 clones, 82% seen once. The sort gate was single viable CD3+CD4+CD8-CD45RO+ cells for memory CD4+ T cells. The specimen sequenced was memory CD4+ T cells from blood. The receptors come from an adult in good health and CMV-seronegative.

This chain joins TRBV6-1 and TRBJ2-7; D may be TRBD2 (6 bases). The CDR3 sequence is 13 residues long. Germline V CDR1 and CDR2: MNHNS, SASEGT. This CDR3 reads CVEFGSQAGEQYF. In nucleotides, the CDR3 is TGTGTCGAATTCGGGAGTCAGGCAGGGGAGCAGTACTTC.

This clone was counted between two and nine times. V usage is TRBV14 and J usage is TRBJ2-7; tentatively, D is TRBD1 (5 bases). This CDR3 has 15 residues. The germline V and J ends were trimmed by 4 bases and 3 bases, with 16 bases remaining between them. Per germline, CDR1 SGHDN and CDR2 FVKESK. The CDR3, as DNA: TGTGCCAGCAGCCTCTTGCTAGGGGCAAACTACGAGCAGTACTTC. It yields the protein CASSLLLGANYEQYF.

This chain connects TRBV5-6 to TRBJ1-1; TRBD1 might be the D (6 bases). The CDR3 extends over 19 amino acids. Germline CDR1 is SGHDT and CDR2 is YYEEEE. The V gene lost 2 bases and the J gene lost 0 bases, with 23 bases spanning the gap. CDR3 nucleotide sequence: TGTGCCAGCAGCTTCCCTTTCGGGGGGCCTTCGGGATTGAACACTGAAGCTTTCTTT. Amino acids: CASSFPFGGPSGLNTEAFF.

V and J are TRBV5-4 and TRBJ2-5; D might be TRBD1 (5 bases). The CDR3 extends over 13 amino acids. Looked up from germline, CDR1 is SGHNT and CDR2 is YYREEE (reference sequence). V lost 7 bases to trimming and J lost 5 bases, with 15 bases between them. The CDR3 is CASSDKKGETQYF. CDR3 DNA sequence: TGTGCCAGCTCGGACAAAAAGGGGGAGACCCAGTACTTC.

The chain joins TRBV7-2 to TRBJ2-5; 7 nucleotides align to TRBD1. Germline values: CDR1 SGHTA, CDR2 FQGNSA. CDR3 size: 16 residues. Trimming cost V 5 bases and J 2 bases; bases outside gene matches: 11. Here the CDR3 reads CASSRDRAQGQETQYF. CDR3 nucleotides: TGTGCCAGCAGCCGAGACAGGGCCCAGGGACAAGAGACCCAGTACTTC. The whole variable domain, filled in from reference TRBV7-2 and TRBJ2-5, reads GAGVSQSPSNKVTEKGKDVELRCDPISGHTALYWYRQSLGQGLEFLIYFQGNSAPDKSGLPSDRFSAERTGGSVSTLTIQRTQQEDSAVYLCASSRDRAQGQETQYFGPGTRLLVL.

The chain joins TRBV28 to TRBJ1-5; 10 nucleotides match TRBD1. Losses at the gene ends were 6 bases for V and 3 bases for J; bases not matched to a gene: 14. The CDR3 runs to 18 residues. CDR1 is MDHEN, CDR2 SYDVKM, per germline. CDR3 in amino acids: CASSLLSTGTGANQPQHF. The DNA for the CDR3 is TGTGCCAGCAGCCTTTTATCGACCGGGACAGGGGCCAATCAGCCCCAGCATTTT.

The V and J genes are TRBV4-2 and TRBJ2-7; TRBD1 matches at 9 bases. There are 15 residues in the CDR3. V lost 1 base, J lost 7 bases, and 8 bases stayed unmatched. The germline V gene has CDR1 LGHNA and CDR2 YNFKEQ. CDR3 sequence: CASSQVGQGFNEQYF. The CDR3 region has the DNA TGTGCCAGCAGCCAAGTGGGACAGGGCTTTAATGAGCAGTACTTC.

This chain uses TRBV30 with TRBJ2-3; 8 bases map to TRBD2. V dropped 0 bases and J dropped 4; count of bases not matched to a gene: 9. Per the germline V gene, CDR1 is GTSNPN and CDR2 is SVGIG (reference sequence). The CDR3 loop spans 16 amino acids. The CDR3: CAWSVLGSGDADTQYF. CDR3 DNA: TGTGCCTGGAGTGTACTGGGTAGCGGGGACGCAGATACGCAGTATTTT.

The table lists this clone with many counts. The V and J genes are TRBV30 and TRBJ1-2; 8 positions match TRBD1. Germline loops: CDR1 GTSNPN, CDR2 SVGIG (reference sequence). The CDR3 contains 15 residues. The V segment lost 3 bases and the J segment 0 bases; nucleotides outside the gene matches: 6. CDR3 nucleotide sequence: TGTGCCTGGAGACGGGACAGGACAGCTAACTATGGCTACACCTTC. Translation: CAWRRDRTANYGYTF.

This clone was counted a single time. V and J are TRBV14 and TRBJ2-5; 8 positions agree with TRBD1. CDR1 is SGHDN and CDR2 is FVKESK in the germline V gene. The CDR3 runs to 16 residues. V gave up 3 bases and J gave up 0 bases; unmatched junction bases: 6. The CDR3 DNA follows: TGTGCCAGCAGCCAGCGACAGGGGAGGTACCAAGAGACCCAGTACTTC. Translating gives CASSQRQGRYQETQYF.

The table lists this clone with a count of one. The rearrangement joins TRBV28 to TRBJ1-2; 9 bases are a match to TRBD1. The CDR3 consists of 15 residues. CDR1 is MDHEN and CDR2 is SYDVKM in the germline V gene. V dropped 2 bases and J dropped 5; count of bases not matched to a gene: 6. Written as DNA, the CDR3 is TGTGCCAGCAGTTTACCATCGGGGACAGGGTATGGCTACACCTTC. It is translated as CASSLPSGTGYGYTF.

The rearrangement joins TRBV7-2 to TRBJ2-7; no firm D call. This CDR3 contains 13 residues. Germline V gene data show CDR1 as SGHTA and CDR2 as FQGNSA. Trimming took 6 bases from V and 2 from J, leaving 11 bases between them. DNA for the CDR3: TGTGCCAGCAGTTCGGACGGAGCCTACGAGCAGTACTTC. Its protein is CASSSDGAYEQYF.

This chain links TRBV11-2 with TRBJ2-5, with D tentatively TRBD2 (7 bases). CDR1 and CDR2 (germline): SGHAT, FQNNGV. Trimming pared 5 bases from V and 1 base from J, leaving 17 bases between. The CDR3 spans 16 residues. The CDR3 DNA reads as TGTGCCAGCAGCCATGTGACGGGGGGCCCCCAAGAGACCCAGTACTTC. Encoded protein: CASSHVTGGPQETQYF.

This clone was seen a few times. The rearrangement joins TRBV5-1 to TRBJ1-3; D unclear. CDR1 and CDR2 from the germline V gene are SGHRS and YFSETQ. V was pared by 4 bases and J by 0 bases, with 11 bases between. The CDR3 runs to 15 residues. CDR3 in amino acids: CASSADKFSGNTIYF. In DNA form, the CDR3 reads TGCGCCAGCAGCGCCGACAAATTCTCTGGAAACACCATATATTTT.

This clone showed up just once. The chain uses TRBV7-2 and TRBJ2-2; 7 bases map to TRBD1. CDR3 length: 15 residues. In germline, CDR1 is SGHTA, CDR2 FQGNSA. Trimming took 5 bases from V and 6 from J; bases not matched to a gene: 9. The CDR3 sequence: CASSLDRARAGELFF. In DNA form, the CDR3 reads TGTGCCAGCAGCCTCGACAGGGCAAGAGCCGGGGAGCTGTTTTTT.

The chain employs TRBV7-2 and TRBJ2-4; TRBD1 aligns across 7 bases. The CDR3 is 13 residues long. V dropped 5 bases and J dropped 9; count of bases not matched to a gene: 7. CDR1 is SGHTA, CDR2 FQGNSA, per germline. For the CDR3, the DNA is TGTGCCAGCAGCCCAGGGGCAGGGGGCATTCAGTACTTC. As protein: CASSPGAGGIQYF.

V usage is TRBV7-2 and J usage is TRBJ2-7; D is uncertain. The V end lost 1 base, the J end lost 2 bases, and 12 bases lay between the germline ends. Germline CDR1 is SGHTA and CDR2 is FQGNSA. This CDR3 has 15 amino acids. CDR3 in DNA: TGTGCCAGCAGCTTAGAGTCAGCCTACACCTACGAGCAGTACTTC. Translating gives CASSLESAYTYEQYF.

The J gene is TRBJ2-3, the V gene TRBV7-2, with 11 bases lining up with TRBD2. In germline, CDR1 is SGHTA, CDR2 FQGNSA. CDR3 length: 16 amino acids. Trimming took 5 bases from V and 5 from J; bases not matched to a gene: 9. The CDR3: CASSRLAGGRRDTQYF. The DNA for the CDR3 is TGTGCCAGCAGCCGATTAGCGGGGGGGCGCAGAGATACGCAGTATTTT. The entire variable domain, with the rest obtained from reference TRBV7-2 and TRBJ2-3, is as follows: GAGVSQSPSNKVTEKGKDVELRCDPISGHTALYWYRQSLGQGLEFLIYFQGNSAPDKSGLPSDRFSAERTGGSVSTLTIQRTQQEDSAVYLCASSRLAGGRRDTQYFGPGTRLTVL.

The CDR3 spells CASSARGAGEEQYF. Written as DNA, the CDR3 is TGTGCCAGCAGCGCACGGGGAGCGGGGGAAGAGCAGTACTTC. The rearrangement uses TRBV9 and TRBJ2-7; 8 nucleotides align to TRBD2. Germline CDR1 and CDR2: SGDLS and YYNGEE. J was trimmed by 7 bases and V by 3 bases; bases with no gene match: 9. This CDR3 spans 14 amino acids.

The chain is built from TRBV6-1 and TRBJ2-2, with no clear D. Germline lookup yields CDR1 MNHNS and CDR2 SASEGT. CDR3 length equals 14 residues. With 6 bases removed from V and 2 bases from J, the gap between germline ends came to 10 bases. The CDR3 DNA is TGTGCCAGCAGGGGCGGCCTTAACACCGGGGAGCTGTTTTTT. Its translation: CASRGGLNTGELFF.

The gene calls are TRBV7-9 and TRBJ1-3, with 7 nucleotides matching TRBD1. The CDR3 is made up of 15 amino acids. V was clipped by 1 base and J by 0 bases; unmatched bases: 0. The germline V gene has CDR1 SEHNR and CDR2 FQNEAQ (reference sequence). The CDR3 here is CASSLDRGSGNTIYF. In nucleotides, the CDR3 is TGTGCCAGCAGCTTAGACAGGGGCTCTGGAAACACCATATATTTT.

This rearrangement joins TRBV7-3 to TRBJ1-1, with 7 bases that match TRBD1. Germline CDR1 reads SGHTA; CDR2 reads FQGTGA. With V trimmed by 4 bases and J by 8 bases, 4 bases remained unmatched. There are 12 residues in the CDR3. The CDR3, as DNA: TGTGCCAGCAGCTCCCAGGGGGGAGAAGCTTTCTTT. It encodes CASSSQGGEAFF.

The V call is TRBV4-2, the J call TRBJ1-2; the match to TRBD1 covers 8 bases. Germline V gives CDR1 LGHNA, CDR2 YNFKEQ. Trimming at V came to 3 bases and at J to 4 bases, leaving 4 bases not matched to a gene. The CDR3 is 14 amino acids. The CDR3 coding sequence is TGTGCCAGCAGCCAGTCAACAGGGGGCTATGGCTACACCTTC. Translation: CASSQSTGGYGYTF.

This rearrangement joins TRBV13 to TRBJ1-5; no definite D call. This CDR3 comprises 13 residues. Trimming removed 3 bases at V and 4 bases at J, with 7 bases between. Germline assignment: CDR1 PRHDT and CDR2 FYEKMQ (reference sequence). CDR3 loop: CASSLTVNQPQHF. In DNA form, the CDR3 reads TGTGCCAGCAGCTTGACGGTGAATCAGCCCCAGCATTTT.

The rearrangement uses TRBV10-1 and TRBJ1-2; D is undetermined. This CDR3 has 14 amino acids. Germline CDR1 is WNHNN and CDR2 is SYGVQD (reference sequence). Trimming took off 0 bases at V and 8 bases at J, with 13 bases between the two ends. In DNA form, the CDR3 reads TGCGCCAGCAGTGAGTCGAGGACGGGCCAAGGCTACACCTTC. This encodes CASSESRTGQGYTF.

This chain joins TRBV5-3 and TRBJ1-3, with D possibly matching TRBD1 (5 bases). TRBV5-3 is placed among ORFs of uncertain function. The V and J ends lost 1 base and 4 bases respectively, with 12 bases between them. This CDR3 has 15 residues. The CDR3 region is CARSLSRGSGNTIYF. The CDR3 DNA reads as TGTGCCAGAAGCTTGTCGAGGGGATCAGGAAACACCATATATTTT.

CDR3 DNA: TGTGCCAGCAGCTCCGGACTGGGTTACGAGCAGTACTTC. Its translation: CASSSGLGYEQYF. The gene calls are TRBV5-4 and TRBJ2-7, with D possibly TRBD2 on 5 matching bases. The CDR3 is 13 residues long. Trimming cost V 3 bases and J 4 bases, with 11 bases left between them. Germline V gives CDR1 SGHNT, CDR2 YYREEE (reference sequence).

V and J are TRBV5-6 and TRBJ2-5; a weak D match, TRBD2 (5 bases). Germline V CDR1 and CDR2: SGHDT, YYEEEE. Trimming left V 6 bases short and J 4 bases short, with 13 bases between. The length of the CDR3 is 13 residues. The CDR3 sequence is CASTRRKGETQYF. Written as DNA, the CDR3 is TGTGCCAGCACCCGGAGGAAGGGAGAGACCCAGTACTTC.

CDR3 DNA: TGTGCCAGCAGCTTACACAGACAAGAGACCCAGTACTTC. Its translation is CASSLHRQETQYF. V and J are TRBV7-3 and TRBJ2-5; D unresolved. CDR3 length equals 13 residues. Trimming cost V 2 bases and J 2 bases, with 6 bases left between them. Germline CDR1 is SGHTA and CDR2 is FQGTGA.

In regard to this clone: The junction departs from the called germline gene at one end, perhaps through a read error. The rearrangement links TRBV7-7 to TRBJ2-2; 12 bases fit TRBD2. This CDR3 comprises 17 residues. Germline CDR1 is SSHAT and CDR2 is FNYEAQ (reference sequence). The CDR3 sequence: CASSRGLAGTNTGELFF. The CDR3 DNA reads TGTGCTAGCAGCCGGGGACTAGCGGGTACGAACACCGGGGAGCTGTTTTTT. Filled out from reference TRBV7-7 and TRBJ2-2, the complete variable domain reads GAGVSQSPRYKVTKRGQDVTLRCDPISSHATLYWYQQALGQGPEFLTYFNYEAQPDKSGLPSDRFSAERPEGSISTLTIQRTEQRDSAMYRCASSRGLAGTNTGELFFGEGSRLTVL.

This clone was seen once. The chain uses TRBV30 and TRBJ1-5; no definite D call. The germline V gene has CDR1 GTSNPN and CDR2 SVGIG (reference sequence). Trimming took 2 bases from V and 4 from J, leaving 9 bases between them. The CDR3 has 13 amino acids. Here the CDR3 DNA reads TGTGCCTGGAGTCCCGGGAGGAATCAGCCCCAGCATTTT. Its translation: CAWSPGRNQPQHF.

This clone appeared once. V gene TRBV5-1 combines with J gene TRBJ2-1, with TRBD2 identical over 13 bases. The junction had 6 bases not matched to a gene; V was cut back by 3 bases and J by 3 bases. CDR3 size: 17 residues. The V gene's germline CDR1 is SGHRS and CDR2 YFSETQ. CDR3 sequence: CASSYIGLAGVYNEQFF. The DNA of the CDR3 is TGCGCCAGCAGCTACATAGGACTAGCGGGGGTCTACAATGAGCAGTTCTTC.